Detailed here is one T cell receptor (beta chain). These data originate in a study of Ad26.COV2.S vaccination and SARS-CoV-2 variants. The treatment here: about 20 received Ad26.COV2.S at low or high dose, single or two shots; several received placebo; per-sample allocation not given. Collection of the samples took place on day 63 after the first injection of vaccine or placebo. Profiled with immunoSEQ multiplex PCR; TCRdb holds only in-frame clones, not every one. The table has a few hundred thousand clones, approximately 83% seen once. The receptor was isolated from a person between 18 and 65 years old who received the Ad26.COV2.S COVID-19 vaccine or a placebo. The specimen was peripheral blood, collected in a trial of Ad26.COV2.S vaccine versus placebo.

The CDR3 nucleotides read TGTGCCAGCAGCCCCCCCCAAACCAATGAGCAGTTCTTC. Translated: CASSPPQTNEQFF. The rearrangement joins TRBV7-3 to TRBJ2-1; D is ambiguous. Trimming removed 5 bases from V and 6 bases from J, with 11 bases in between. The CDR3 runs 13 residues. CDR1 and CDR2 from the germline V gene are SGHTA and FQGTGA.